A selection of T cell receptor beta chains follows, all from one sample in a study of CD8 T cells in Susac syndrome. TCRdb re-called the immunoSEQ multiplex PCR reads through MiXCR, storing one row per CDR3 protein. The repertoire holds some 200,000 distinct CDR3 sequences, with around 96% as singletons. The sample comprised CD4+ T cells from PBMCs. These receptors were taken from a human donor with multiple sclerosis. Each CDR3 is given without its conserved first and last residue.

j_call: TRBJ1-2
v_call: TRBV5-1
cdr3_aa: ASSLGVGSPQGYT

j_call: TRBJ2-7
v_call: TRBV2
cdr3_aa: ASKGGAYEQY

j_call: TRBJ2-5
v_call: TRBV18
cdr3_aa: ASSQFRGKQETQY

j_call: TRBJ2-7
v_call: TRBV5-4
cdr3_aa: ASSLGTLSSYEQY

j_call: TRBJ2-5
v_call: TRBV2
cdr3_aa: ASSGVRQETQY

j_call: TRBJ1-2
v_call: TRBV5-1
cdr3_aa: ASSLRLQSYGYT

j_call: TRBJ2-7
v_call: TRBV3-1
cdr3_aa: ASSQGGAPPYEQY

j_call: TRBJ2-1
v_call: TRBV20-1
cdr3_aa: SAGAWNGG

j_call: TRBJ2-7
v_call: TRBV20-1
cdr3_aa: SASISDPYEQY

j_call: TRBJ2-1
v_call: TRBV20-1
cdr3_aa: SAGPFRNEQF

j_call: TRBJ1-4
v_call: TRBV7-9
cdr3_aa: ASSLSSGTVNEKLF

j_call: TRBJ2-7
v_call: TRBV7-8
cdr3_aa: ASSLGLVRYEQY

j_call: TRBJ1-2
v_call: TRBV20-1
cdr3_aa: SAPRTGHGYT

j_call: TRBJ2-3
v_call: TRBV12-3/TRBV12-4
cdr3_aa: ASTIGDTQY

j_call: TRBJ1-2
v_call: TRBV29-1
cdr3_aa: SAGNQGGVRGYT

j_call: TRBJ2-7
v_call: TRBV20-1
cdr3_aa: SANSPQREQY

j_call: TRBJ2-3
v_call: TRBV2
cdr3_aa: ASSEGRRITQY

j_call: TRBJ1-1
v_call: TRBV29-1
cdr3_aa: SVAGQVNTEAF

j_call: TRBJ2-1
v_call: TRBV6-2/TRBV6-3
cdr3_aa: ASSPPLGNEQF

j_call: TRBJ1-1
v_call: TRBV3-1
cdr3_aa: ASSKISVNTEAF

j_call: TRBJ2-5
v_call: TRBV5-4
cdr3_aa: ASSLGGTGRETQY

j_call: TRBJ2-7
v_call: TRBV3-1
cdr3_aa: ASSQQTGGLGEQY

j_call: TRBJ2-7
v_call: TRBV28
cdr3_aa: ASSASGGPYPEQY

j_call: TRBJ2-7
v_call: TRBV5-4
cdr3_aa: ASSQKEGGARNEQY

j_call: TRBJ2-5
v_call: TRBV27
cdr3_aa: ASSLLGTGQETQY

j_call: TRBJ2-3
v_call: TRBV23-1
cdr3_aa: ASTYRAGTQY

j_call: TRBJ2-7
v_call: TRBV15
cdr3_aa: ATSRGASSYEQY

j_call: TRBJ2-3
v_call: TRBV3-1
cdr3_aa: ASSQVAPPDTQY

j_call: TRBJ1-1
v_call: TRBV20-1
cdr3_aa: SARDRDEAF

j_call: TRBJ1-1
v_call: TRBV29-1
cdr3_aa: SVEGWQGTEAF

j_call: TRBJ1-2
v_call: TRBV14
cdr3_aa: ASSHGAYYGYT

j_call: TRBJ2-3
v_call: TRBV20-1
cdr3_aa: SARDLADTQY

j_call: TRBJ2-5
v_call: TRBV7-9
cdr3_aa: ASSLGTAGETQY

j_call: TRBJ2-1
v_call: TRBV5-6
cdr3_aa: ASSITGVGQF

j_call: TRBJ1-4
v_call: TRBV19
cdr3_aa: ASSIGDRTDEKLF

j_call: TRBJ2-7
v_call: TRBV6-6
cdr3_aa: ASSFSRGGEQY

j_call: TRBJ2-4
v_call: TRBV29-1
cdr3_aa: SVEGVQGARLNIQY

j_call: TRBJ2-4
v_call: TRBV11-2
cdr3_aa: ASSTGRKNIQY

j_call: TRBJ2-7
v_call: TRBV5-1
cdr3_aa: ASSATGRWY

j_call: TRBJ2-7
v_call: TRBV15
cdr3_aa: ATSGGTGGGYEQY

j_call: TRBJ1-2
v_call: TRBV3-1
cdr3_aa: ASSQGGDLYGYT

j_call: TRBJ2-7
v_call: TRBV3-1
cdr3_aa: ASSPRGSFSSYEQY

j_call: TRBJ1-2
v_call: TRBV3-1
cdr3_aa: ASSQKAPGGAHGYT

j_call: TRBJ2-5
v_call: TRBV10-3
cdr3_aa: AIKTSGQETQY

j_call: TRBJ2-6
v_call: TRBV25-1
cdr3_aa: ASSGPTRGTGANVLT

j_call: TRBJ2-1
v_call: TRBV14
cdr3_aa: ASSDITGSYNEQF

j_call: TRBJ2-1
v_call: TRBV14
cdr3_aa: ASSQDYSGGNNEQF

j_call: TRBJ2-2
v_call: TRBV29-1
cdr3_aa: SVYVRGPWTGELF

j_call: TRBJ1-5
v_call: TRBV30
cdr3_aa: AWGAGLDQPQH

j_call: TRBJ1-1
v_call: TRBV2
cdr3_aa: ASSNSQITEAF

j_call: TRBJ2-3
v_call: TRBV6-1
cdr3_aa: ASTRGALTDTQY

j_call: TRBJ1-1
v_call: TRBV12-3/TRBV12-4
cdr3_aa: ASSRDRADTEAF

j_call: TRBJ2-1
v_call: TRBV5-6
cdr3_aa: ASSWGGGPGI

j_call: TRBJ1-5
v_call: TRBV20-1
cdr3_aa: SAREDRGFSQPQH

j_call: TRBJ2-3
v_call: TRBV4-1
cdr3_aa: ASSQPGPETDTQY